In this sample, the clone carrying this T cell receptor (beta chain) turned up many times. This record belongs to a study of blood T cells in healthy people across ages. Alongside a J-beta primer mix, a sample-barcoded 5' primer served in a second PCR lasting roughly 7 to 11 cycles. From the 5' RACE reads, TCRdb called clonotypes with MiXCR, one entry per CDR3 protein. This sample has some 930,000 distinct CDR3 sequences, with almost 30% found just once. The V and J ends lost 5 bases and 5 bases, in that order; junction bases with no gene match: 6. Germline loops: CDR1 DFQATT, CDR2 SNEGSKA (reference sequence). The CDR3 has 12 amino acids. The same sample was also used in a study of T cells of mothers and their children.

The receptor was derived from a woman between 40 and 50 years old in good health. Sequencing input: blood. V is TRBV20-1 and J is TRBJ2-7; 7 bases map to TRBD1. CDR3 sequence reads: CSAGVQGDEQYF. The CDR3 nucleotides are TGCAGTGCTGGGGTGCAGGGGGACGAGCAGTACTTC.